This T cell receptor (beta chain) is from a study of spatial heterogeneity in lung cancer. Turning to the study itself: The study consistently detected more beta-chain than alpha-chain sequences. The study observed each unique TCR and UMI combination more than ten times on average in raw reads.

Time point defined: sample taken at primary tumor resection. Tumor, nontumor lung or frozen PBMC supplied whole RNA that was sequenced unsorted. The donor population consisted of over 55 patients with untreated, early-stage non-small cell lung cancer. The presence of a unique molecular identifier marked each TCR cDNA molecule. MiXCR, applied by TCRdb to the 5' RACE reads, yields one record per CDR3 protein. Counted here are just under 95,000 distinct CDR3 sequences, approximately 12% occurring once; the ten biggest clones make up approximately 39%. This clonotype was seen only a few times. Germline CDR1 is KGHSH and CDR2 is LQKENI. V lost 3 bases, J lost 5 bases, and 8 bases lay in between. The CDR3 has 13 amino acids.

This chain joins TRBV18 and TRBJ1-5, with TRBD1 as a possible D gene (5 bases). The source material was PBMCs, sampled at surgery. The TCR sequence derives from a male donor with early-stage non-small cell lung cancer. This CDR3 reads CASSPGGDQPQHF. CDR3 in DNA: TGTGCCAGCTCACCCGGGGGGGATCAGCCCCAGCATTTT. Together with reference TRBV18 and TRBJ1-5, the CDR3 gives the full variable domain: NAGVMQNPRHLVRRRGQEARLRCSPMKGHSHVYWYRQLPEEGLKFMVYLQKENIIDESGMPKERFSAEFPKEGPSILRIQQVVRGDSAAYFCASSPGGDQPQHFGDGTRLSIL.